This is a list of T cell receptor beta chains from one sample in a study of neurological immune-mediated disorders. TCRdb independently ran MiXCR on the 5' RACE reads; one entry per CDR3 protein. Seen here are 55,000 to 70,000 distinct CDR3 sequences, 9.5% to 12% observed once, and the top ten hold 5% to 8.5%. Sequencing was done on a sample of PBMCs. The origin of the receptors is a male donor with HTLV-1-associated myelopathy (HAM/TSP). CDR3s include the opening cysteine and the closing phenylalanine or tryptophan. Each record gives: clone size, J gene, CDR3 length, D gene, V gene, CDR3 DNA, CDR3 protein. A D gene is named only where the DNA matches it firmly. Rows give clone size only sometimes, using once, few, many, or a class for an expanded clone.

>many|TRBJ2-5|17|TRBD2|TRBV6-1
TGTGCCAGCAGTTCCGGGACTAGCGGGGGGCTGGGAGAGACCCAGTACTTC
CASSSGTSGGLGETQYF
>few|TRBJ2-1|13|.|TRBV3-1
TGTGCCAGCAGCCAAGCCTCGAACAATGAGCAGTTCTTC
CASSQASNNEQFF
>many|TRBJ1-1|14|TRBD1|TRBV18
TGTGCCAGCTCCCAAGGACAGGGAAAAACTGAAGCTTTCTTT
CASSQGQGKTEAFF
>many|TRBJ2-5|16|.|TRBV20-1
TGCAGTGCTAGGTGGGGGGCTTCCCACTTTGGGGAGACCCAGTACTTC
CSARWGASHFGETQYF
>many|TRBJ2-7|13|.|TRBV20-1
TGCAGTGCACTGAGGGACACCTTCTACGAGCAGTACTTC
CSALRDTFYEQYF
>many|TRBJ2-2|17|.|TRBV5-5
TGTGCCAGCGTCCGGGATTGGGGCAGGCAGAACACCGGGGAGCTGTTTTTT
CASVRDWGRQNTGELFF
>many|TRBJ1-1|21|.|TRBV6-2/TRBV6-3
TGTGCCAGCAGTTACAGGGCGGGGGGCGGATGGCCGTCGGTAATGAACACTGAAGCTTTCTTT
CASSYRAGGGWPSVMNTEAFF
>many|TRBJ1-6|15|.|TRBV4-3
TGCGCCAGCAGCCCTACGGACGCAGGGTCATCACCCCTCCACTTT
CASSPTDAGSSPLHF
>many|TRBJ2-3|15|.|TRBV6-2/TRBV6-3
TGTGCCAGCAGTTACTCCCACGCTAGCACAGATACGCAGTATTTT
CASSYSHASTDTQYF
>many|TRBJ1-6|13|.|TRBV6-6
TGTGCCCACAAGGGGGTCGAGAATTCACCCCTCCACTTT
CAHKGVENSPLHF
>.|TRBJ2-7|15|.|TRBV18
TGTGCCAGCTCACCACAAAACGGGGCAGCATACGAGCAGTACTTC
CASSPQNGAAYEQYF
>many|TRBJ1-3|18|TRBD1|TRBV3-1
TGTGCCAGCAGCTCTACCGGGACAGCCCTACTCTCTGGAAACACCATATATTTT
CASSSTGTALLSGNTIYF
>.|TRBJ2-1|19|TRBD2|TRBV6-2/TRBV6-3
TGTGCCATCACCCCACCCCGCCAGCGGGAGCCAAGCTCCTACAATGAGCAGTTCTTC
CAITPPRQREPSSYNEQFF
>.|TRBJ1-4|11|.|TRBV18
TGTGCCAGCTCACCAGATGAAAAACTGTTTTTT
CASSPDEKLFF
>many|TRBJ1-3|16|.|TRBV4-3
TGCGCCAGCAGCCAAAACGTCAGGTGGTCGGGAAACACCATATATTTT
CASSQNVRWSGNTIYF
>few|TRBJ2-1|15|TRBD1|TRBV12-3/TRBV12-4
TGTGCCAGCAGTCGAGGACAGGGCGTTGTGAATGAGCAGTTCTTC
CASSRGQGVVNEQFF
>many|TRBJ2-3|12|.|TRBV7-2
TGTGCCAGCAGCCTCATAGAAGATACGCAGTATTTT
CASSLIEDTQYF
>many|TRBJ1-2|13|.|TRBV12-5
TGTGCTAGTGGTTTTGGCAGGGAATCTGGCTACACCTTC
CASGFGRESGYTF
>many|TRBJ1-5|12|.|TRBV20-1
TGCAGTGCTAGACAACCAGGGCAGCCCCAGCATTTT
CSARQPGQPQHF
>.|TRBJ2-7|15|.|TRBV11-2
TGTGCCAGCAGCTTAGGGTTAGCGGTCGCCTACGAGCAGTACTTC
CASSLGLAVAYEQYF
>.|TRBJ1-2|15|.|TRBV5-5
TGTGCCAGCAGCTTGGGGGGGCGGACTAACTGTGGCTACACCTTC
CASSLGGRTNCGYTF
>many|TRBJ2-3|14|.|TRBV5-1
TGCGCCAGCAGCGGCGGGGACCGCACAGATACGCAGTATTTT
CASSGGDRTDTQYF
>many|TRBJ2-7|14|TRBD1|TRBV20-1
TGCAGTGCTAGAGAGGGGCAGGGGGCTAGAGAGCAGTACTTC
CSAREGQGAREQYF
>many|TRBJ2-7|13|.|TRBV20-1
TGCAGTGCTAGTTGGCAGGCCACCTACGAGCAGTACTTC
CSASWQATYEQYF
>many|TRBJ2-3|14|TRBD2|TRBV2
TGTGCCAGCAGGGTGACTAGCGGATCAGATACGCAGTATTTT
CASRVTSGSDTQYF